Below, 28 T cell receptor beta chains from the same sample are listed, as sequenced in a study of OX40 agonist ivuxolimab in advanced cancers. Libraries were prepared by immunoSEQ multiplex PCR; TCRdb keeps only in-frame clonotypes and omits some of them. The sample shows fewer than 70,000 clones, more than 85% of them seen only once. Sequences were derived from CD4+ or CD8+ T cells sorted from blood, sampled in a trial of the OX40 agonist ivuxolimab. These receptor sequences come from an adult with an advanced solid tumor such as melanoma, head and neck, liver or kidney cancer.

The chain uses TRBV11-3 and TRBJ2-7, with 8 nucleotides matching TRBD1. The CDR3 has 18 amino acids. V lost 5 bases, J lost 3 bases, and 18 bases stayed unmatched. Germline-derived CDR1 and CDR2 are SGHNT and YENEEA. CDR3 DNA sequence: TGTGCCAGCAGCGCCCGACAGGGGATCTTTCCTACGCGCTACGAGCAGTACTTC. Amino acid sequence: CASSARQGIFPTRYEQYF.

The CDR3 sequence: CASTQAGEGTEAFF. The DNA of the CDR3 is TGTGCCAGCACCCAAGCTGGGGAAGGCACTGAAGCTTTCTTT. V and J are TRBV7-9 and TRBJ1-1; D not resolved. Germline V gene data show CDR1 as SEHNR and CDR2 as FQNEAQ (reference sequence). V lost 7 bases, J lost 4 bases, and 16 bases lay in between. This CDR3 contains 14 residues.

V is TRBV28 and J is TRBJ2-7; 14 nucleotides match TRBD2. The junction had 13 bases not matched to a gene; V was cut back by 3 bases and J by 6 bases. The CDR3 loop spans 18 amino acids. Per germline, CDR1 MDHEN and CDR2 SYDVKM. Here the CDR3 DNA reads TGTGCCAGCAGTTTTTTCTGGGGTCCTGGACTAGCGGGAGGCGAGCAGTACTTC. Its protein product is CASSFFWGPGLAGGEQYF.

The rearrangement uses TRBV6-1 and TRBJ2-7, with TRBD2 identical over 12 bases. The CDR3 has 15 residues. In germline, CDR1 is MNHNS, CDR2 SASEGT. The V segment lost 2 bases and the J segment 4 bases; nucleotides outside the gene matches: 3. The CDR3, as DNA: TGTGCCAGCAGTGAAATGGGACTAGCGGGTTACGAGCAGTACTTC. Protein: CASSEMGLAGYEQYF.

The rearrangement joins TRBV29-1 to TRBJ2-7; D might be TRBD2 (5 bases). Trimming removed 6 bases from V and 3 bases from J, with 15 bases in between. The germline gives CDR1 SQVTM, CDR2 ANQGSEA. The CDR3 runs 13 residues. CDR3 sequence reads: CSVEGFNSYEQYF. The CDR3 DNA reads TGCAGCGTCGAGGGATTTAATAGCTACGAGCAGTACTTC.

The chain combines TRBV29-1 with TRBJ1-1, with D possibly being TRBD1 (5 bases). From germline, CDR1 is SQVTM and CDR2 ANQGSEA. The CDR3 spans 14 residues. The V end was cut by 6 bases, the J end by 1 base, with 15 bases between. DNA of the CDR3: TGCAGCGTCGACCTGGGGGAGAGGAACACTGAAGCTTTCTTT. Its protein is CSVDLGERNTEAFF.

The rearrangement links TRBV11-2 to TRBJ1-3; D remains ambiguous. The germline V gene has CDR1 SGHAT and CDR2 FQNNGV. The CDR3 covers 16 residues. V was shortened by 4 bases and J by 3 bases, with 16 bases between the two germline ends. CDR3 sequence (DNA): TGTGCCAGCAGCTACCTACTAGGTGCCGATGGAAACACCATATATTTT. It is translated as CASSYLLGADGNTIYF. The full variable domain, with the rest looked up from reference TRBV11-2 and TRBJ1-3, is EAGVAQSPRYKIIEKRQSVAFWCNPISGHATLYWYQQILGQGPKLLIQFQNNGVVDDSQLPKDRFSAERLKGVDSTLKIQPAKLEDSAVYLCASSYLLGADGNTIYFGEGSWLTVV.

This clone has only a few counts. Other DNA sequences in the sample encode the same CDR3. J is TRBJ2-7 and V is TRBV27, with D unclear. Germline CDR1 is MNHEY and CDR2 is SMNVEV (reference sequence). V lost 3 bases, J lost 3 bases, and 9 bases lay in between. The CDR3 is 13 residues long. The CDR3, as DNA: TGTGCCAGCAGTTTGAGGCAAGGCTACGAGCAGTACTTC. Amino acid sequence: CASSLRQGYEQYF.

The V gene is TRBV25-1, the J gene TRBJ2-5; 12 bases fit TRBD2. The CDR3 has 18 residues. CDR1 is MGHDK and CDR2 is SYGVNS in the germline V gene. V dropped 1 base and J dropped 5; count of bases not matched to a gene: 11. DNA for the CDR3: TGTGCCAGCAGTGAATTTGGGTCGGGCCTAGCGGGAGGGGAGACCCAGTACTTC. Protein sequence: CASSEFGSGLAGGETQYF.

CDR3 bases: TGTGCCAGTAGTCCGGGGAGCTCCTACGAGCAGTACTTC. It encodes CASSPGSSYEQYF. This chain connects TRBV19 to TRBJ2-7; a possible D gene is TRBD2 (5 bases). Germline CDR1 LNHDA, CDR2 SQIVND (reference sequence). The CDR3 is made up of 13 amino acids. V dropped 5 bases and J dropped 0 bases, with 8 bases sitting between them.

The rearrangement links TRBV27 to TRBJ2-1; D is unresolved. V lost 2 bases to trimming and J lost 4 bases, with 6 bases between them. The CDR3 is made up of 13 amino acids. Germline-derived CDR1 and CDR2 are MNHEY and SMNVEV (reference sequence). Written as DNA, the CDR3 is TGTGCCAGCAGTTTAATCGGTTACAATGAGCAGTTCTTC. Amino acid sequence: CASSLIGYNEQFF.

CDR3 residues: CAISMTGIGYEQFF. In nucleotides, the CDR3 is TGTGCCATCAGTATGACAGGGATTGGGTATGAGCAGTTCTTC. This chain uses TRBV10-3 with TRBJ2-1; 7 positions match TRBD1. V trimming: 5 bases; J trimming: 8 bases; junction bases outside the gene matches: 9. The germline CDR1 and CDR2 sequences are ENHRY and SYGVKD. The CDR3 loop spans 14 amino acids.

This chain connects TRBV7-9 to TRBJ2-4; 9 nucleotides match TRBD1. Looked up from germline, CDR1 is SEHNR and CDR2 is FQNEAQ (reference sequence). V was clipped by 1 base and J by 0 bases; unmatched bases: 1. This CDR3 has 16 residues. The CDR3 is CASSLGTGAAKNIQYF. CDR3 sequence (DNA): TGTGCCAGCAGCTTAGGGACAGGGGCAGCCAAAAACATTCAGTACTTC.

The genes are TRBV7-3 and TRBJ2-1, with a weak D call TRBD1 (6 bases). CDR1 and CDR2 from the germline V gene are SGHTA and FQGTGA. The CDR3 consists of 13 residues. Trimming pared 0 bases from V and 6 bases from J, leaving 6 bases between. The CDR3 region has the DNA TGTGCCAGCAGCTTAACGGACAGCAATGAGCAGTTCTTC. It encodes CASSLTDSNEQFF.

V usage is TRBV7-9 and J usage is TRBJ2-7; 7 positions match TRBD2. Germline V gene lookup returns CDR1 SEHNR and CDR2 FQNEAQ (reference sequence). The CDR3 covers 13 residues. J lost 6 bases, V lost 3 bases, and 5 bases had no gene match. The CDR3 sequence is CASSFGGDSEQYF. CDR3 nucleotides: TGTGCCAGCAGCTTTGGGGGGGATTCCGAGCAGTACTTC.

The V gene is TRBV11-2, the J gene TRBJ2-7, with 8 bases that match TRBD1. Trimming took 3 bases from V and 0 from J; bases not matched to a gene: 1. There are 14 residues in the CDR3. Germline CDR1 SGHAT, CDR2 FQNNGV. CDR3 DNA: TGTGCCAGCAGCTTCGACAGGGGCTCCTACGAGCAGTACTTC. Residues: CASSFDRGSYEQYF.

The J gene is TRBJ2-2, the V gene TRBV19; 12 bases are a match to TRBD2. CDR3 length: 17 residues. CDR1 is LNHDA and CDR2 is SQIVND in the germline V gene (reference sequence). Losses at the gene ends were 6 bases for V and 4 bases for J; bases not matched to a gene: 9. This CDR3 reads CASSSSTSGSVTGELFF. CDR3 nucleotide sequence: TGTGCCAGTAGCTCCTCGACTAGCGGGAGTGTCACCGGGGAGCTGTTTTTT.

The chain joins TRBV29-1 to TRBJ1-1, with a weak D call TRBD1 (5 bases). The CDR3 has 16 amino acids. The V end lost 4 bases, the J end lost 4 bases, and 22 bases lay between the germline ends. Germline V gene lookup returns CDR1 SQVTM and CDR2 ANQGSEA. The CDR3 protein is CSVGPPVGAGLTEAFF. The CDR3 DNA is TGCAGCGTTGGCCCCCCCGTCGGTGCAGGGCTCACTGAAGCTTTCTTT.

The V gene is TRBV13, the J gene TRBJ1-6, with D maybe TRBD1 (5 bases). CDR1 is PRHDT, CDR2 FYEKMQ, per germline (reference sequence). The CDR3 consists of 14 residues. V lost 5 bases and J 4 bases, leaving 9 bases between the germline ends. The CDR3, as DNA: TGTGCCAGCAGCGGGGGGGAGTATAATTCACCCCTCCACTTT. Protein: CASSGGEYNSPLHF.

This chain joins TRBV7-6 and TRBJ2-1; 13 nucleotides match TRBD2. The CDR3 extends over 17 amino acids. Trimming removed 1 base from V and 3 bases from J; junction bases left unmatched: 3. Looked up from germline, CDR1 is SGHVS and CDR2 is FNYEAQ. The CDR3 here is CASSLGLAGGIYNEQFF. The CDR3 nucleotides are TGTGCCAGCAGCTTAGGACTAGCGGGAGGAATCTACAATGAGCAGTTCTTC.

V and J are TRBV29-1 and TRBJ2-7; no clear D gene. The CDR3 is made up of 13 amino acids. Trimming cost V 1 base and J 0 bases, with 7 bases left between them. Germline CDR1 is SQVTM and CDR2 is ANQGSEA. CDR3 sequence (DNA): TGCAGCGTTGAAGTGGCAGTCTCCTACGAGCAGTACTTC. Its translation is CSVEVAVSYEQYF.

V is TRBV6-6 and J is TRBJ1-1, with D tentatively TRBD1 (5 bases). With 7 bases removed from V and 7 bases from J, the gap between germline ends came to 22 bases. This CDR3 comprises 15 residues. Germline V gene lookup returns CDR1 MNHNY and CDR2 SVGAGI (reference sequence). CDR3 in amino acids: CASIGALVGQDEAFF. The CDR3 coding sequence is TGTGCCAGCATTGGGGCGCTAGTGGGGCAGGATGAAGCTTTCTTT.

V is TRBV5-1 and J is TRBJ1-2; 11 bases map to TRBD1. The CDR3 runs to 15 residues. V lost 4 bases to trimming and J lost 5 bases; unmatched junction nucleotides: 7. The germline CDR1 and CDR2 sequences are SGHRS and YFSETQ. CDR3 bases: TGCGCCAGCAGCCTCGATGGGACAGGGGGATATGGCTACACCTTC. Protein sequence: CASSLDGTGGYGYTF.

This clone was observed a single time. The chain joins TRBV27 to TRBJ2-1; D tentatively reads TRBD1 or TRBD2 (5 bases each). Germline CDR1 MNHEY, CDR2 SMNVEV (reference sequence). The V end was cut by 0 bases, the J end by 7 bases, with 16 bases between. The CDR3 has 16 amino acids. Written as DNA, the CDR3 is TGTGCCAGCAGTTTATCGATTCTTAGCGACAGAAATGAGCAGTTCTTC. Translating gives CASSLSILSDRNEQFF.

Here the CDR3 DNA reads TGTGCCAGCAGCGATATAGCGGGAGGGACTTCCTACGAGCAGTACTTC. Protein sequence: CASSDIAGGTSYEQYF. The V and J genes are TRBV5-4 and TRBJ2-7; 11 nucleotides agree with TRBD2. Germline CDR1 reads SGHNT; CDR2 reads YYREEE (reference sequence). The ends lost 4 bases at V and 1 base at J; junction bases unmatched: 7. The CDR3 contains 16 residues. Variable domain in full (rest from reference TRBV5-4 and TRBJ2-7): ETGVTQSPTHLIKTRGQQVTLRCSSQSGHNTVSWYQQALGQGPQFIFQYYREEENGRGNFPPRFSGLQFPNYSSELNVNALELDDSALYLCASSDIAGGTSYEQYFGPGTRLTVT.

There are a few counts of this clone. The chain joins TRBV6-1 to TRBJ1-5, with TRBD1 identical over 9 bases. Germline V gives CDR1 MNHNS, CDR2 SASEGT. The CDR3 runs 15 residues. With 2 bases clipped from V and 2 bases from J, the junction kept 1 base outside the gene matches. CDR3 residues: CASSEWTGGNQPQHF. The CDR3, as DNA: TGTGCCAGCAGTGAATGGACAGGGGGCAATCAGCCCCAGCATTTT.

The V gene is TRBV5-4, the J gene TRBJ2-6, with 8 positions matching TRBD2. Trimming at V came to 3 bases and at J to 2 bases, leaving 13 bases not matched to a gene. CDR3 length: 19 residues. Germline CDR1 and CDR2: SGHNT and YYREEE (reference sequence). The CDR3 here is CASSSQDRSGGPGANVLTF. CDR3 coding DNA: TGTGCCAGCAGCTCCCAAGACAGGAGCGGGGGTCCTGGGGCCAACGTCCTGACTTTC. The variable domain in full, completed from reference TRBV5-4 and TRBJ2-6, reads ETGVTQSPTHLIKTRGQQVTLRCSSQSGHNTVSWYQQALGQGPQFIFQYYREEENGRGNFPPRFSGLQFPNYSSELNVNALELDDSALYLCASSSQDRSGGPGANVLTFGAGSRLTVL.

This clone appeared a single time. The rearrangement links TRBV13 to TRBJ2-5; the match to TRBD1 covers 8 bases. The J segment lost 3 bases and the V segment lost 5 bases, leaving 5 bases of the junction unmatched. The CDR3 is made up of 14 amino acids. Germline loops: CDR1 PRHDT, CDR2 FYEKMQ (reference sequence). The CDR3 sequence: CASSVRTGKETQYF. As DNA, the CDR3 is TGTGCCAGCAGCGTGAGGACAGGGAAAGAGACCCAGTACTTC.